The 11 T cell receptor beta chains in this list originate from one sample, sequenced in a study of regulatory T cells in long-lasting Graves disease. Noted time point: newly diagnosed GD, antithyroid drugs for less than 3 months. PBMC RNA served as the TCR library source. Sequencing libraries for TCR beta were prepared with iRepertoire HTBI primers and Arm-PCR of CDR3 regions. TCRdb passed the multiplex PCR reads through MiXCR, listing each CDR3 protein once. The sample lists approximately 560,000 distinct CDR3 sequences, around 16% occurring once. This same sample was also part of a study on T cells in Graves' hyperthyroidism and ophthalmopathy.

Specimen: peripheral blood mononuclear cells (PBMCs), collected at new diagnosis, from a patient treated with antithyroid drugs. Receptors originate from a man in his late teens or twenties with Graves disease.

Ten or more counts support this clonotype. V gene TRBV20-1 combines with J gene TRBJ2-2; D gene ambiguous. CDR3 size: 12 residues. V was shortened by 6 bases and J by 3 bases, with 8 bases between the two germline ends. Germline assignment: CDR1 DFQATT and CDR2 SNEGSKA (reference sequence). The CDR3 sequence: CSAKSDTGELFF. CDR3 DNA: TGCAGTGCCAAGTCGGACACCGGGGAGCTGTTTTTT.

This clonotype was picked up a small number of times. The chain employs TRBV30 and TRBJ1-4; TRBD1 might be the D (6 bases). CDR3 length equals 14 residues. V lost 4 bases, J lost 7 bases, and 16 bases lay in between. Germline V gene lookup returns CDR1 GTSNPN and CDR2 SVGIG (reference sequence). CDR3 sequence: CAWMWGQGGEKLFF. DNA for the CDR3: TGTGCCTGGATGTGGGGGCAGGGTGGTGAAAAACTGTTTTTT.

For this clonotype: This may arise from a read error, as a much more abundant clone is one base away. CDR3 sequence: CASRGQGAEGRAFF. The CDR3, as DNA: TGTGCCAGCAGGGGACAGGGGGCGGAGGGAAGAGCTTTCTTT. J is TRBJ1-1 and V is TRBV6-1; 12 bases are a match to TRBD1. V shed 6 bases and J 10 bases; nucleotides not matched to a gene: 9. CDR3 length equals 14 residues. Germline V gives CDR1 MNHNS, CDR2 SASEGT.

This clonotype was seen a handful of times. CDR3 sequence: CASRDSSSGNTIYF. The CDR3, as DNA: TGCGCCAGCCGGGACAGTAGCTCTGGAAACACCATATATTTT. This chain links TRBV10-2 with TRBJ1-3, with 7 positions matching TRBD1. Germline V CDR1 and CDR2: WSHSY, SAAADI. With V trimmed by 8 bases and J by 0 bases, 4 bases remained unmatched. CDR3 length: 14 amino acids.

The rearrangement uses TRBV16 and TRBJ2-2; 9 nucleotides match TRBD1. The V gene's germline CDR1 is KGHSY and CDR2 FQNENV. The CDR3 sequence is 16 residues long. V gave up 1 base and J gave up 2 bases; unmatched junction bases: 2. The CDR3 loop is CASSQWDRVNTGELFF. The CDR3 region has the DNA TGTGCCAGCAGCCAATGGGACAGGGTCAACACCGGGGAGCTGTTTTTT.

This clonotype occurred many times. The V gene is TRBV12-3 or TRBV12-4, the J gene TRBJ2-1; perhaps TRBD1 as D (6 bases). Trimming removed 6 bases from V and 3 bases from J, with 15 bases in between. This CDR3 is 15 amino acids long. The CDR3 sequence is CASSVGGGVYNEQFF. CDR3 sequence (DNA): TGTGCCAGCAGCGTGGGTGGGGGCGTCTACAATGAGCAGTTCTTC.

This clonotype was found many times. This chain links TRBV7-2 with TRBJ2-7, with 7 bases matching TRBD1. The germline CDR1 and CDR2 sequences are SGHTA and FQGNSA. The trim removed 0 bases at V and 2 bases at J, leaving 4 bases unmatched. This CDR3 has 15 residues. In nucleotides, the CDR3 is TGTGCCAGCAGCTTAGCCGGGACAGACCCCTACGAGCAGTACTTC. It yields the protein CASSLAGTDPYEQYF.

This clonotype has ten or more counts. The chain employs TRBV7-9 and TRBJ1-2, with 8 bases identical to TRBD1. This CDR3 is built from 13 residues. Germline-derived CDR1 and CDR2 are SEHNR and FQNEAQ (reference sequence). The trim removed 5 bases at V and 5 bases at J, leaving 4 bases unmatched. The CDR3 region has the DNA TGTGCCAGCAGCGAGACAGGGGATTATGGCTACACCTTC. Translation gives CASSETGDYGYTF. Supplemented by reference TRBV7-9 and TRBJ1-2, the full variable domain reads DTGVSQNPRHKITKRGQNVTFRCDPISEHNRLYWYRQTLGQGPEFLTYFQNEAQLEKSRLLSDRFSAERPKGSFSTLEIQRTEQGDSAMYLCASSETGDYGYTFGSGTRLTVV.

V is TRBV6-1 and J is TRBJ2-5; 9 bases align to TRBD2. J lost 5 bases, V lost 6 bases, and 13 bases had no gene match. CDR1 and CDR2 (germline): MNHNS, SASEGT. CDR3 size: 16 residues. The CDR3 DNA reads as TGTGCCAGCAGCCTCGACTCTAGCGGGACTGAGGAGACCCAGTACTTC. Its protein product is CASSLDSSGTEETQYF.

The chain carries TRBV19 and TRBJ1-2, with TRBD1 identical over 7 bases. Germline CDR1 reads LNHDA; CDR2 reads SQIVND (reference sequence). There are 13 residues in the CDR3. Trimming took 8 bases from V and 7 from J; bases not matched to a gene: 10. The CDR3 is CASSYRGSGGYTF. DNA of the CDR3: TGTGCCAGTTCCTACAGGGGAAGCGGTGGCTACACCTTC.

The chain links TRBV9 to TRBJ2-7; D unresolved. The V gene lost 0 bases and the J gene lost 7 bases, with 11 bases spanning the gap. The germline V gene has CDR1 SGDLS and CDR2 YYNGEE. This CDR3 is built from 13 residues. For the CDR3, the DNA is TGTGCCAGCAGCGTAGTTCCCGATTATGAGCAGTACTTC. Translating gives CASSVVPDYEQYF.